The text below deals with one T cell receptor beta chain. Its antigen is currently unknown. The study reverse transcribed the entire isolated RNA, so it sequenced expressed TCRB transcripts. TCRdb's table, derived via immunoSEQ multiplex PCR, lists solely in-frame clones and lacks some. The table shows about 390,000 clones, with 8.5% to 10% occurring only once. V dropped 5 bases and J dropped 5 bases, with 21 bases sitting between them. Germline values: CDR1 SGHVS, CDR2 FQNEAQ. This CDR3 is built from 16 residues. The data were taken from a study of beta chain features in type 1 diabetes. Study summary: All samples together contributed some 100,000,000 sorted cells for examination.

General observations from the study: The study found moderately but significantly shorter TCRB CDR3s in all four CD4+ subsets of Type 1 diabetes patients. The study left unresolved whether HLA type influences TCRB rearrangement. Junctions at VDJ sites from type 1 diabetes patients had fewer insertions and more deletions.

The receptor was derived from a man aged 25 to 40 with type 1 diabetes. The sample consisted of central memory CD4+ T cells from blood. The rearrangement joins TRBV7-8 to TRBJ2-5, with D hard to call. CDR3 bases: TGTGCCAGCAGCGCAGCCGAATTCGGGCGTATGGAGACCCAGTACTTC. Translation: CASSAAEFGRMETQYF.